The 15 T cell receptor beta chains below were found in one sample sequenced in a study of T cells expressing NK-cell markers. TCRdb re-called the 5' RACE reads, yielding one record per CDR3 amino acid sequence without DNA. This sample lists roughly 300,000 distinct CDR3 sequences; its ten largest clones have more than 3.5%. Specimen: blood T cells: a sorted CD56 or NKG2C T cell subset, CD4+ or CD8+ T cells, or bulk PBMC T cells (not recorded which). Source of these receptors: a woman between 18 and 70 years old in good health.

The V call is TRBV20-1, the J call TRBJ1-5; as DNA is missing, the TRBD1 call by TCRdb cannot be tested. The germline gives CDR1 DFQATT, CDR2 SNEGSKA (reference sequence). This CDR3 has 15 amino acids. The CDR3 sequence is CSANSGQYSNQPQHF.

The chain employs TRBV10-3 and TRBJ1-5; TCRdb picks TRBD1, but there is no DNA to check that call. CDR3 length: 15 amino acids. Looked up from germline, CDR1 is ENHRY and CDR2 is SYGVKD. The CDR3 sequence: CAISPVGQPNQPQHF.

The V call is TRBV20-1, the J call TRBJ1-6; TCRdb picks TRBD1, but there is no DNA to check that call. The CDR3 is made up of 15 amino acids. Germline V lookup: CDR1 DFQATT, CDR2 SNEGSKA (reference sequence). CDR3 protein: CSARLTGAGNSPLHF.

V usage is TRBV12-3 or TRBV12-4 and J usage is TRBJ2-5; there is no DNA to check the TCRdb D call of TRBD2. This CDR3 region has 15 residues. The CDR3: CASSLTSGRAETQYF.

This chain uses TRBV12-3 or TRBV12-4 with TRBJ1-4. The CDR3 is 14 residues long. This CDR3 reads CASSLGFPNEKLFF.

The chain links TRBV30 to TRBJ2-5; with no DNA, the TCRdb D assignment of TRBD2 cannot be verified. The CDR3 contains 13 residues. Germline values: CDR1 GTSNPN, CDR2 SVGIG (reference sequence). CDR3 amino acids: CAWTELVAETQYF.

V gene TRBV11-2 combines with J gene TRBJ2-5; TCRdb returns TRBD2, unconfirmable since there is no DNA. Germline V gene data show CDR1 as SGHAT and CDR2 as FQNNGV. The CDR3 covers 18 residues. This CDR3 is CASSLFSRSWGVGETQYF.

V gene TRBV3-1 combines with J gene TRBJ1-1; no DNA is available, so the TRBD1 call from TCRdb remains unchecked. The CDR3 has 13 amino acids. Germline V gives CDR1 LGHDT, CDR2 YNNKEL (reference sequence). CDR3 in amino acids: CASSGTGVTEAFF.

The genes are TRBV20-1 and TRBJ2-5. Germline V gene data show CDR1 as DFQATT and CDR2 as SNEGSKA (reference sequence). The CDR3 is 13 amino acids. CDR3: CSAKLWGWETQYF.

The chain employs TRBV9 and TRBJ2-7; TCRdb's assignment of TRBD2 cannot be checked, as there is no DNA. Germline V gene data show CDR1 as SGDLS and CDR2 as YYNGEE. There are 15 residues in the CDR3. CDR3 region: CASSARIAGDYEQYF.

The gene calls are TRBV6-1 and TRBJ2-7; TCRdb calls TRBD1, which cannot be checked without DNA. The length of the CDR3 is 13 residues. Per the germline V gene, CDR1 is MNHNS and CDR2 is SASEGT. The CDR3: CASSPAPVYEQYF.

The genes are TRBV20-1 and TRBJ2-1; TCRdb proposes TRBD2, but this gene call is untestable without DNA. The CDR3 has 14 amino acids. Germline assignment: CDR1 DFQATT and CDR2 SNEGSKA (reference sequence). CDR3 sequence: CSAPLAGGLNEQFF.

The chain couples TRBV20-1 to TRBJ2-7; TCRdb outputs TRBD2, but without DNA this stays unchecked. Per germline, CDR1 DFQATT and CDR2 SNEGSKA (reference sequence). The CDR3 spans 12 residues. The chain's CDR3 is CSVDSRSYEQYF.

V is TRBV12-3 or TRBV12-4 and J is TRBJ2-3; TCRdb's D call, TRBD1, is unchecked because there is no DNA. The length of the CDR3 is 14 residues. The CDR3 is CASSSDSRTDTQYF.

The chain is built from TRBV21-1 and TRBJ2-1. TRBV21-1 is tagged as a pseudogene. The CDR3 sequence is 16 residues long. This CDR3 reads CASLLKRGGSYNEQFF.